Following are 18 T cell receptor beta chains from one sample sequenced in a study of cytomegalovirus exposure and HLA in healthy donors. The primer mix had 60 Vbeta and 13 Jbeta primers. TCRdb's copy holds only in-frame clones and misses some; the assay was immunoSEQ multiplex PCR. Of about 130,000 clones in the sample, roughly 75% were seen once. Sequencing was done on a sample of PBMCs. The receptors originated from a man under 40 in good health and CMV-seronegative.

J is TRBJ1-2 and V is TRBV5-4; no clear D. CDR3 length equals 14 residues. Germline V gives CDR1 SGHNT, CDR2 YYREEE (reference sequence). Trimming removed 0 bases from V and 6 bases from J, with 12 bases in between. The CDR3 bases are TGTGCCAGCAGCTTGGCCGGAGGGCTGAATGGCTACACCTTC. It is translated as CASSLAGGLNGYTF.

This chain links TRBV6-5 with TRBJ1-3; D is unclear. V was shortened by 6 bases and J by 2 bases, with 11 bases between the two germline ends. Germline CDR1 MNHEY, CDR2 SVGAGI. There are 14 residues in the CDR3. In nucleotides, the CDR3 is TGTGCCAGCAGGAAAATCGAGCCTGGAAACACCATATATTTT. Encoded protein: CASRKIEPGNTIYF.

The CDR3 nucleotides are TGTGCCAGCAGCCCTCTAGCGGGATACGACTCCTACGAGCAGTACTTC. Its translation is CASSPLAGYDSYEQYF. The chain couples TRBV7-8 to TRBJ2-7; 9 bases match TRBD2. The germline CDR1 and CDR2 sequences are SGHVS and FQNEAQ. The CDR3 runs to 16 residues. The trim removed 5 bases at V and 0 bases at J, leaving 8 bases unmatched.

The chain has TRBV6-1 and TRBJ1-5, with a tentative D call TRBD1 (6 bases). CDR1 is MNHNS, CDR2 SASEGT, per germline. Trimming removed 3 bases from V and 3 bases from J, with 9 bases in between. CDR3 length: 14 residues. The CDR3 DNA sequence: TGTGCCAGCAGTGATGGACAGAACAATCAGCCCCAGCATTTT. It yields the protein CASSDGQNNQPQHF.

The V gene is TRBV4-1, the J gene TRBJ2-7; 8 nucleotides match TRBD1. Germline V gene lookup returns CDR1 MGHRA and CDR2 YSYEKL. The CDR3 has 14 amino acids. V lost 4 bases to trimming and J lost 6 bases; unmatched junction nucleotides: 8. The CDR3 DNA reads TGCGCCAGCAGCCCAATCCAGGGGGCGGGCGAGCAGTACTTC. It specifies CASSPIQGAGEQYF.

This clone was counted a few times. CDR3 loop: CASSLRDRGRDTQYF. The CDR3 DNA is TGTGCCAGCAGTCTCCGGGACAGAGGTCGAGATACGCAGTATTTT. J is TRBJ2-3 and V is TRBV2; TRBD1 matches 7 bases. CDR1 and CDR2 from the germline V gene are SNHLY and FYNNEI. The CDR3 runs 15 residues. The trim removed 5 bases at V and 5 bases at J, leaving 10 bases unmatched.

The V gene is TRBV30, the J gene TRBJ2-1; 14 bases are a match to TRBD2. The germline gives CDR1 GTSNPN, CDR2 SVGIG (reference sequence). Losses at the gene ends were 0 bases for V and 3 bases for J; bases not matched to a gene: 10. CDR3 size: 19 residues. The CDR3 loop is CAWSVVGTSGRSFYNEQFF. CDR3 DNA: TGTGCCTGGAGTGTAGTGGGGACTAGCGGGAGAAGCTTCTACAATGAGCAGTTCTTC.

This clone appeared a few times. This chain connects TRBV4-3 to TRBJ2-3, with D unclear. Trimming removed 1 base at V and 0 bases at J, with 11 bases between. Germline values: CDR1 LGHNA, CDR2 YSLEER. The CDR3 runs to 16 residues. CDR3 amino acids: CASSQGRLTSTDTQYF. CDR3 coding DNA: TGCGCCAGCAGCCAAGGACGGCTGACTAGCACAGATACGCAGTATTTT.

The J gene is TRBJ2-1, the V gene TRBV7-8, with D uncertain. The ends were cut back, 3 bases at V and 9 bases at J, with 12 bases in the middle. The germline CDR1 and CDR2 sequences are SGHVS and FQNEAQ. This CDR3 has 13 amino acids. The CDR3 DNA is TGTGCCAGCAGCTTGCACCTGGGCAGTGAGCAGTTCTTC. Protein product: CASSLHLGSEQFF.

The chain has TRBV7-8 and TRBJ2-6, with 7 positions matching TRBD1. This CDR3 has 16 amino acids. Germline-derived CDR1 and CDR2 are SGHVS and FQNEAQ. The ends lost 3 bases at V and 3 bases at J; junction bases unmatched: 5. The CDR3 spells CASSFLQGFGANVLTF. As DNA, the CDR3 is TGTGCCAGCAGCTTCTTACAGGGGTTTGGGGCCAACGTCCTGACTTTC.

CDR3 region: CASSLSTGSRGYTF. The CDR3 DNA sequence: TGTGCCAGCAGTTTATCTACAGGGTCACGAGGCTACACCTTC. The chain has TRBV28 and TRBJ1-2, with D tentatively TRBD1 (6 bases). This CDR3 region has 14 residues. Between the trimmed V and J ends, which lost 1 base and 8 bases, there was a span of 14 bases. Germline V gene lookup returns CDR1 MDHEN and CDR2 SYDVKM.

This clone was detected only once. This chain uses TRBV5-1 with TRBJ1-1, with D perhaps TRBD1 (5 bases). Trimming shortened V by 3 bases and J by 1 base, and 10 bases separated the two germline ends. There are 14 residues in the CDR3. Germline lookup yields CDR1 SGHRS and CDR2 YFSETQ. CDR3 in DNA: TGCGCCAGCAGCTCCCGGGGGGGGAACACTGAAGCTTTCTTT. It codes for CASSSRGGNTEAFF.

This chain joins TRBV7-3 and TRBJ2-1; TRBD2 agrees at 11 bases. The V segment lost 5 bases and the J segment 6 bases; nucleotides outside the gene matches: 3. Germline V lookup: CDR1 SGHTA, CDR2 FQGTGA. This CDR3 region has 14 residues. CDR3 region: CASSLAGGSNEQFF. The CDR3 DNA reads as TGTGCCAGCAGCCTAGCGGGAGGTAGCAATGAGCAGTTCTTC.

A single count supports this clone. The chain employs TRBV5-1 and TRBJ2-1; possibly TRBD2 for D (6 bases). Looked up from germline, CDR1 is SGHRS and CDR2 is YFSETQ. This CDR3 has 15 residues. The germline V and J ends were trimmed by 0 bases and 6 bases, with 13 bases remaining between them. The CDR3 DNA reads TGCGCCAGCAGCTTGGATCCGGGGGAAGTCAATGAGCAGTTCTTC. It translates to CASSLDPGEVNEQFF.

The chain has TRBV7-8 and TRBJ1-1, with D tentatively TRBD1 (5 bases). V lost 1 base and J lost 10, with 13 bases in between. The CDR3 loop spans 13 amino acids. The germline gives CDR1 SGHVS, CDR2 FQNEAQ. The CDR3 nucleotides are TGTGCCAGCAGCTTAGGACGGTTCGGGGGAGCTTTCTTT. Protein sequence: CASSLGRFGGAFF.

This rearrangement joins TRBV7-2 to TRBJ2-7; tentative D call: TRBD2 (6 bases). CDR1 is SGHTA, CDR2 FQGNSA, per germline. V was cut by 0 bases and J by 5 bases, with 14 bases left in between. This CDR3 region has 15 residues. As DNA, the CDR3 is TGTGCCAGCAGCTTAGCTAAAGGGTGGAGGGACGAGCAGTACTTC. As protein: CASSLAKGWRDEQYF. The full variable domain, in which reference TRBV7-2 and TRBJ2-7 provide the parts outside the CDR3, is GAGVSQSPSNKVTEKGKDVELRCDPISGHTALYWYRQSLGQGLEFLIYFQGNSAPDKSGLPSDRFSAERTGGSVSTLTIQRTQQEDSAVYLCASSLAKGWRDEQYFGPGTRLTVT.

The chain carries TRBV16 and TRBJ2-5; a possible D gene is TRBD2 (6 bases). Germline CDR1 and CDR2: KGHSY and FQNENV. V was pared by 0 bases and J by 5 bases, with 10 bases between. The CDR3 has 14 residues. The CDR3 here is CASSQSSGVETQYF. CDR3 in DNA: TGTGCCAGCAGCCAATCTTCGGGGGTGGAGACCCAGTACTTC.

This clone was observed a handful of times. The V and J genes are TRBV5-1 and TRBJ1-3; TRBD1 matches 7 bases. Germline lookup yields CDR1 SGHRS and CDR2 YFSETQ. The CDR3 spans 17 residues. Trimming cost V 4 bases and J 0 bases; bases outside gene matches: 10. CDR3 bases: TGCGCCAGCAGCCAAGGGGCAGGGGGATTCTCTGGAAACACCATATATTTT. Translation: CASSQGAGGFSGNTIYF.